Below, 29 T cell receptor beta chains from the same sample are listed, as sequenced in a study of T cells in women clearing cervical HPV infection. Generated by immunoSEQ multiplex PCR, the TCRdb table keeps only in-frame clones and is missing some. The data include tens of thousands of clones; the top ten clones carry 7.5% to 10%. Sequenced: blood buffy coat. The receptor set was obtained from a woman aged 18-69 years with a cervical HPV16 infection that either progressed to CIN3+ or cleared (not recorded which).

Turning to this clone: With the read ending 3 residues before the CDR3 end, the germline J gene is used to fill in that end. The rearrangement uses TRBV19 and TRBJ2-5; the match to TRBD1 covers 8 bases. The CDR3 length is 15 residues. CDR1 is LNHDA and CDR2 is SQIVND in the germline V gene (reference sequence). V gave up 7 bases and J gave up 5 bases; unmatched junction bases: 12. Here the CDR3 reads CASNPTGGSRETQYF. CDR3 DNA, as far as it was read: TGTGCCAGTAACCCTACAGGGGGTAGTCGGGAGACC.

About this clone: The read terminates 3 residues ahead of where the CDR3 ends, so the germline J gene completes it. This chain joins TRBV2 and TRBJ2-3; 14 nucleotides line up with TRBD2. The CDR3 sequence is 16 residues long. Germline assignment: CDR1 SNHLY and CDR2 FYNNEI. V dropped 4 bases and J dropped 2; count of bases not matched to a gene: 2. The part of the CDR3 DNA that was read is TGTGCCAGCAGTGCGACTAGCGGGGGGGTCACAGATACG. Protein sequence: CASSATSGGVTDT. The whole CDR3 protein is CASSATSGGVTDTQYF.

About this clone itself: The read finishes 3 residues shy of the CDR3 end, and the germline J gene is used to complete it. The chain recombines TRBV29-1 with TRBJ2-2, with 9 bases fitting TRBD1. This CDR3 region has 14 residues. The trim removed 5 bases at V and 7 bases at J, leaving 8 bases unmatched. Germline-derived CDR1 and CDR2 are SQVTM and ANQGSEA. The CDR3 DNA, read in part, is TGCAGCGTTCCCGGGACAGGGATGGTCGGGGAG. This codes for CSVPGTGMVGE. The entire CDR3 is CSVPGTGMVGELFF.

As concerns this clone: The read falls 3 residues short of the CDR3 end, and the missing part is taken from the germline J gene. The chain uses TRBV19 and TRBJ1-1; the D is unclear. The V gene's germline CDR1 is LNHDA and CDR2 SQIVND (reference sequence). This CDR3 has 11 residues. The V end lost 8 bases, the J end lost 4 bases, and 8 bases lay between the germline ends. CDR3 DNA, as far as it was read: TGTGCCAGTGGTCGAGGCACTGAA. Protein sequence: CASGRGTE. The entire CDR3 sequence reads CASGRGTEAFF.

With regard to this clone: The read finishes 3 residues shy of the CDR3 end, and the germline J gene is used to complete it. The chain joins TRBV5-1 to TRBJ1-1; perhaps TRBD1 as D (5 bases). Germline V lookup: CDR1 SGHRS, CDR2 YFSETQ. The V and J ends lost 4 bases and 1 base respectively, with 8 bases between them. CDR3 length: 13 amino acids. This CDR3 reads CASSKGWNTEAFF. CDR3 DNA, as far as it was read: TGCGCCAGCAGCAAGGGGTGGAACACTGAA.

The sequenced CDR3 bases are TGTGCCTGGAGTTCCGACAGGGGGCTGTACAATGAG. This sequence encodes CAWSSDRGLYNE. The entire CDR3 protein is CAWSSDRGLYNEQFF. The chain is built from TRBV30 and TRBJ2-1; TRBD1 aligns across 10 bases. The read is 3 residues too short to cover the CDR3 end, so that end is filled in from the germline J gene. CDR1 GTSNPN and CDR2 SVGIG come from the germline V gene (reference sequence). V shed 2 bases and J 4 bases; nucleotides not matched to a gene: 5. This CDR3 has 15 amino acids.

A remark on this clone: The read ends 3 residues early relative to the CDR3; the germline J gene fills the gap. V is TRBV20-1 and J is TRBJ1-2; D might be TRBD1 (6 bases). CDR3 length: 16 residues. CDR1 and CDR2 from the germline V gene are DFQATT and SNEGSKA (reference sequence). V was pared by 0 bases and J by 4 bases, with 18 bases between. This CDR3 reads CSARDGSEGDGYGYTF. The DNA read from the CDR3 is TGCAGTGCTAGAGATGGGAGCGAGGGGGACGGCTATGGC.

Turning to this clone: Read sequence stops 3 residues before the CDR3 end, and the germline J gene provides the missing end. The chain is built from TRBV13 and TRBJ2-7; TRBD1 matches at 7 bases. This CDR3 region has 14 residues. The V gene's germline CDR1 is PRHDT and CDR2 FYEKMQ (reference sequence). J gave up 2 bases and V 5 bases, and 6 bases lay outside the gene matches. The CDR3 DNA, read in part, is TGTGCCAGCAGCGGCAGACAGGGCGCCTACGAG. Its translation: CASSGRQGAYE. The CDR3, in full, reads CASSGRQGAYEQYF.

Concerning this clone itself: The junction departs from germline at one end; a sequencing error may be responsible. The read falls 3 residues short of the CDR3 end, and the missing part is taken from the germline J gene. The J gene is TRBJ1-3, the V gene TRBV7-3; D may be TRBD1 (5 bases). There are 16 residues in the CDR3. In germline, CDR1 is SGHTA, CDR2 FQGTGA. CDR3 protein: CASSLTGGNSGDTIYF. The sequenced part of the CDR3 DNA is TGTGCCAGCAGTTTAACGGGGGGGAACTCTGGAGACACC.

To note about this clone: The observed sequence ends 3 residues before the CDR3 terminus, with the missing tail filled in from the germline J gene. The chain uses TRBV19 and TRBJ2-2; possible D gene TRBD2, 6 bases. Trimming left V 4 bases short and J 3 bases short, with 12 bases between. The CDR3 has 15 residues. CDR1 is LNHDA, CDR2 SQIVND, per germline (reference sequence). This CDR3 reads CASSKTSLDTGELFF. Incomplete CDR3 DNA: TGTGCCAGTAGTAAGACTAGTCTCGACACCGGGGAG.

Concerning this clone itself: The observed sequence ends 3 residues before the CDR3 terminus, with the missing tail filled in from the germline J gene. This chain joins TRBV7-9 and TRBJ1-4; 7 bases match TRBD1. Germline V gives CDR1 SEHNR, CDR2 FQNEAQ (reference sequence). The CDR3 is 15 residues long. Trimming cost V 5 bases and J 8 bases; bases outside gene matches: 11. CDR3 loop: CASSQKRQGDEKLFF. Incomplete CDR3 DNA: TGTGCCAGCAGCCAAAAAAGGCAGGGGGACGAAAAA. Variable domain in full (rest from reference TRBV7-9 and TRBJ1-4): DTGVSQNPRHKITKRGQNVTFRCDPISEHNRLYWYRQTLGQGPEFLTYFQNEAQLEKSRLLSDRFSAERPKGSFSTLEIQRTEQGDSAMYLCASSQKRQGDEKLFFGSGTQLSVL.

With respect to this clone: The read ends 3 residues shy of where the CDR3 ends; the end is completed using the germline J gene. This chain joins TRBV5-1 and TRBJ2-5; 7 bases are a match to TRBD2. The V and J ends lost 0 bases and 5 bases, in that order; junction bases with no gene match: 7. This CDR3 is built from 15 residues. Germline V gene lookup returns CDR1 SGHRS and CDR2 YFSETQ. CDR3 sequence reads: CASSLAERGGETQYF. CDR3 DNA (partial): TGCGCCAGCAGCTTGGCTGAGCGGGGCGGGGAGACC.

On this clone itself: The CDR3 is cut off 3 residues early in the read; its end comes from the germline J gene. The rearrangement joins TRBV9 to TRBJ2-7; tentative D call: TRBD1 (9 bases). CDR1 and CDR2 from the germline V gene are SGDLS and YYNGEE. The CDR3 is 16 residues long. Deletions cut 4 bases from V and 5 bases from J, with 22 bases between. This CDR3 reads CASSIRGGTGKNEQYF. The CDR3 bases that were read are TGTGCCAGCAGCATCCGCGGGGGGACAGGGAAAAACGAG.

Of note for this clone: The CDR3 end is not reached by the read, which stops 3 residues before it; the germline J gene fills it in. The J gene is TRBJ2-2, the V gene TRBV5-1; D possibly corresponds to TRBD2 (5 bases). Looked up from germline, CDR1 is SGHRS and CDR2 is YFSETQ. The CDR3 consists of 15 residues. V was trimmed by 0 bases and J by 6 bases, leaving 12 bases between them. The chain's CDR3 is CASSLGTTTAGELFF. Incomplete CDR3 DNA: TGCGCCAGCAGCTTGGGCACGACTACCGCCGGGGAG.

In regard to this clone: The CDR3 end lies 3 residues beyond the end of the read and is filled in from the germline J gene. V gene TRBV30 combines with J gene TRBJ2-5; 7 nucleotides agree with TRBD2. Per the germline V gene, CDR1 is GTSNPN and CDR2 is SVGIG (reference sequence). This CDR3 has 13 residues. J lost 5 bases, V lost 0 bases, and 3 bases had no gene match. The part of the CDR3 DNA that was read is TGTGCCTGGAGTGTTTTGGGGGGGGAGACC. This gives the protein CAWSVLGGET. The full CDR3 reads CAWSVLGGETQYF.

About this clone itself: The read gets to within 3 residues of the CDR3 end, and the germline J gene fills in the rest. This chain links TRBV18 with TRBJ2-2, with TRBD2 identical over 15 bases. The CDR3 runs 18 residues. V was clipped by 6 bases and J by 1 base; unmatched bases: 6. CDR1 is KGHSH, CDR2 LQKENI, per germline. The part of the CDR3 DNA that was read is TGTGCCAGCTCCTTGGGACTAGCGGGAGGAAAGAACACCGGGGAG. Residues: CASSLGLAGGKNTGE. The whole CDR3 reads CASSLGLAGGKNTGELFF.

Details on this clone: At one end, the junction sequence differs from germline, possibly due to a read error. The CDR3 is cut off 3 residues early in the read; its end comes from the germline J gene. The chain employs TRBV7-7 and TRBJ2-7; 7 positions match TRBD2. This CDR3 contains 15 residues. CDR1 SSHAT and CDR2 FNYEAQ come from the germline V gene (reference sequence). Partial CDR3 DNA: TGTGCTAGCAGCCCCTCTCCGGGGGGTACCTACGAG. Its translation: CASSPSPGGTYE. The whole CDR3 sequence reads CASSPSPGGTYEQYF.

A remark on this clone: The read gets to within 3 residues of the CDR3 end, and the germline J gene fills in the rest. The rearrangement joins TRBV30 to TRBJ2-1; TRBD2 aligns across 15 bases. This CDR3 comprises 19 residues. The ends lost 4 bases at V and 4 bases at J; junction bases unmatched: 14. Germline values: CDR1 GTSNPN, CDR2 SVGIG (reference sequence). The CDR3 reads CAWKRGLAGGMGEYNEQFF. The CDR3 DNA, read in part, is TGTGCCTGGAAACGAGGACTAGCGGGAGGGATGGGGGAGTACAATGAG.

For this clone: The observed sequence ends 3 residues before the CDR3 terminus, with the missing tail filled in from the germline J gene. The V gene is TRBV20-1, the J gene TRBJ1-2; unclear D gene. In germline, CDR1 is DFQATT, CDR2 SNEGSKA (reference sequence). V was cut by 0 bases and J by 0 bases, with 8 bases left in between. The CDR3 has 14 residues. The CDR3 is CSARDGGANYGYTF. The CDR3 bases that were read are TGCAGTGCTAGAGATGGCGGCGCTAACTATGGC.

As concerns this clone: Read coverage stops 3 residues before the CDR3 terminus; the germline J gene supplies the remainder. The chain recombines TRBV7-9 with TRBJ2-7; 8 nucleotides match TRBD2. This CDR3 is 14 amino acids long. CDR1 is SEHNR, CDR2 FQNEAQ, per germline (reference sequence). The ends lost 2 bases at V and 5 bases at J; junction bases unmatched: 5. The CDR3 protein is CASSLWDSGNEQYF. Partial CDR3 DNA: TGTGCCAGCAGCTTATGGGATAGCGGGAACGAG. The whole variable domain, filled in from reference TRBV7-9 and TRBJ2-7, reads DTGVSQNPRHKITKRGQNVTFRCDPISEHNRLYWYRQTLGQGPEFLTYFQNEAQLEKSRLLSDRFSAERPKGSFSTLEIQRTEQGDSAMYLCASSLWDSGNEQYFGPGTRLTVT.

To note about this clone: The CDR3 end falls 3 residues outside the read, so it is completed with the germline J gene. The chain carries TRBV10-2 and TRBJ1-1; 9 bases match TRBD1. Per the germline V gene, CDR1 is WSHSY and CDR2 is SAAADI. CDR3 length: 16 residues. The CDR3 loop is CASSESQHRDRVEAFF. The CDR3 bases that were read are TGCGCCAGCAGTGAGTCACAACACCGGGACAGGGTGGAA.

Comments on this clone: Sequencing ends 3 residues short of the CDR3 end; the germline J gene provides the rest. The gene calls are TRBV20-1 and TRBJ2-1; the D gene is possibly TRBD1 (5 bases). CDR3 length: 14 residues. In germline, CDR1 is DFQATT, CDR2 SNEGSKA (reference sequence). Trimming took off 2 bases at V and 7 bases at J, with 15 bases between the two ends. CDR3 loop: CSARSGRVANEQFF. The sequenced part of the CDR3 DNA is TGCAGTGCTAGATCGGGCAGGGTCGCAAATGAG.

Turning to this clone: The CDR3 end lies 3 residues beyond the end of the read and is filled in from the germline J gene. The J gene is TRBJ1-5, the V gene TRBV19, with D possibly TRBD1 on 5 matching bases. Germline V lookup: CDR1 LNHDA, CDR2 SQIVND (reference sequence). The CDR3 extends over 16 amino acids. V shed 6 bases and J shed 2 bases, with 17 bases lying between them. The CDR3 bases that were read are TGTGCCAGTAGGATCCAGGGAAAAGGAGGCAATCAGCCC. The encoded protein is CASRIQGKGGNQP. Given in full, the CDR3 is CASRIQGKGGNQPQHF.

This CDR3 is CASKSRASTEAFF. The DNA read from the CDR3 is TGTGCCAGTAAGTCCAGGGCGAGCACTGAA. V gene TRBV19 combines with J gene TRBJ1-1; TRBD1 might be the D (5 bases). The CDR3 extends 3 residues past the end of the read, so its final part is completed from the germline J gene. V shed 7 bases and J shed 4 bases, with 13 bases lying between them. CDR1 is LNHDA and CDR2 is SQIVND in the germline V gene (reference sequence). There are 13 residues in the CDR3. Together with reference TRBV19 and TRBJ1-1, the CDR3 gives the full variable domain: DGGITQSPKYLFRKEGQNVTLSCEQNLNHDAMYWYRQDPGQGLRLIYYSQIVNDFQKGDIAEGYSVSREKKESFPLTVTSAQKNPTAFYLCASKSRASTEAFFGQGTRLTVV.

CDR3 DNA (partial): TGTGCCAGTAGTGGACTAGCGGGAAGCACAGATACG. Amino acid sequence: CASSGLAGSTDT. In full, the CDR3 reads CASSGLAGSTDTQYF. V gene TRBV19 combines with J gene TRBJ2-3; 12 nucleotides match TRBD2. The CDR3 goes on 3 residues after the read ends, and that part is filled in from the germline J gene. The CDR3 spans 15 residues. V shed 5 bases and J 0 bases; nucleotides not matched to a gene: 0. Germline CDR1 is LNHDA and CDR2 is SQIVND (reference sequence).

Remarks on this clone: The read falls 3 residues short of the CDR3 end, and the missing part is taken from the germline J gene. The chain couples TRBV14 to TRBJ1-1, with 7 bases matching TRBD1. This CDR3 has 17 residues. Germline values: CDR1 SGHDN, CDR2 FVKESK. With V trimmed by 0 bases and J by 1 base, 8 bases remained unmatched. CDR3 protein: CASSQDTLGTENTEAFF. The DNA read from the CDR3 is TGTGCCAGCAGCCAAGACACTCTGGGGACAGAGAACACTGAA.

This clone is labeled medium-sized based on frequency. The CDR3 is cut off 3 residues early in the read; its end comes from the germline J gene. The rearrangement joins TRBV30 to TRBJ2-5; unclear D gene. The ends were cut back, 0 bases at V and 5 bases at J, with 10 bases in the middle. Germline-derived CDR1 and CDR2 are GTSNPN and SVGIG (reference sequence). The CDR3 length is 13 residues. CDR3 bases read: TGTGCCTGGAGTGTAATCAATTTGGAGACC. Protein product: CAWSVINLET. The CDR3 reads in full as CAWSVINLETQYF.

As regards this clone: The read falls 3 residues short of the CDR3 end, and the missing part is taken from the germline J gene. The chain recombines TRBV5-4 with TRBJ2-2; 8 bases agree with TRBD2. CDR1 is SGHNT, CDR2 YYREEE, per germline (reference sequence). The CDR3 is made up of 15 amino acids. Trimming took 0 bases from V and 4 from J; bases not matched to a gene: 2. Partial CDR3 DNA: TGTGCCAGCAGCTTGGGCGGGGGGCCCACCGGGGAG. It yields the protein CASSLGGGPTGE. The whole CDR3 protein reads CASSLGGGPTGELFF.

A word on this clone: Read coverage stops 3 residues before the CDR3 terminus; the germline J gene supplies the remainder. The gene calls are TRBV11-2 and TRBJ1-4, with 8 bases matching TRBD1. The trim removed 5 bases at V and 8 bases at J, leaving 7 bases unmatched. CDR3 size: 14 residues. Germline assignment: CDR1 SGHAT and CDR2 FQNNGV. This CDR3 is CASSHAGGQEKLFF. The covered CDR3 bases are TGTGCCAGCAGCCACGCAGGGGGCCAGGAAAAA.